This is a list of T cell receptor beta chains from one sample in a study of low-dose radiotherapy and immunotherapy resistance in tumors. MiXCR, applied by TCRdb to the reads, yields one record per CDR3 protein. This sample has tens of thousands of distinct CDR3 sequences, with approximately 25% found just once. The sequencing here drew on PBMCs, taken before treatment. These receptors originate from a male donor with rectosigmoid adenocarcinoma. CDR3s include the opening cysteine and the closing phenylalanine or tryptophan. D genes are given only for firm matches. Clone size is given for some rows only: seen once, a few or many times, or a class if the clone is expanded.

clone_size,j_call,v_call,cdr3_length,d_call,cdr3_nt,cdr3_aa
many,TRBJ2-1,TRBV9,16,TRBD2,TGTGCCAGCAGCGCCAGAGGCGGCGGGGGGGTCAATGAGCAGTTCTTC,CASSARGGGGVNEQFF
many,TRBJ2-6,TRBV11-2,15,-,TGTGCCAGCGGATCCCAGGGGCCCGGGGCCAACGTCCTGACTTTC,CASGSQGPGANVLTF
few,TRBJ2-2,TRBV7-6,20,TRBD2,TGTGCCAGCAGCCCCGGGACTAGCGGGGGGGTTGCTTGGCACACCGGGGAGCTGTTTTTT,CASSPGTSGGVAWHTGELFF
many,TRBJ1-1,TRBV27,14,-,TGTGCCAGCATCGGGCGAAGGGGGATCACTGAAGCTTTCTTT,CASIGRRGITEAFF
many,TRBJ1-5,TRBV19,13,-,TGTGCCAGTACAAATCTGGGCAATCAGCCCCAGCATTTT,CASTNLGNQPQHF
-,TRBJ2-1,TRBV20-1,14,-,TGCAGTGCCCATCCTTTGGGAACGATGGGTGAGCAGTTCTTC,CSAHPLGTMGEQFF
many,TRBJ2-2,TRBV6-2/TRBV6-3,21,TRBD2,TGTGCCAGCAGTACCTATCCGGGACTAGCGGGGGGCCACTTGAACACCGGGGAGCTGTTTTTT,CASSTYPGLAGGHLNTGELFF
many,TRBJ2-7,TRBV7-9,16,-,TGTGCCAGCAGTCAGGTGGCCGGGGCCAGCTCCTACGAGCAGTACTTC,CASSQVAGASSYEQYF
few,TRBJ1-5,TRBV12-3/TRBV12-4,15,TRBD1,TGTGCCAGCAGGGCCGGGACAGGGGACAATCAGCCCCAGCATTTT,CASRAGTGDNQPQHF
many,TRBJ2-1,TRBV12-3/TRBV12-4,11,-,TGTGCCAGCAGGCTTAGCGGAAGTCAGTTCTTC,CASRLSGSQFF
many,TRBJ2-7,TRBV4-1,18,-,TGCGCCAGCAGCCAATTTATTGCGACTACAGACTTTTCCTACGAGCAGTACTTC,CASSQFIATTDFSYEQYF
many,TRBJ2-1,TRBV11-2,16,-,TGTGCCAGCAGCTTCCTGAGGTTTGGCTCTAACAATGAGCAGTTCTTC,CASSFLRFGSNNEQFF
-,TRBJ2-5,TRBV15,14,TRBD2,TGTGCCACCAGCAGAGGACTAGCCCAAGAGACCCAGTACTTC,CATSRGLAQETQYF
many,TRBJ2-3,TRBV29-1,15,-,TGCAGCGTTGGCTTGATAACAGGTATCACAGATACGCAGTATTTT,CSVGLITGITDTQYF
-,TRBJ1-5,TRBV28,14,-,TGCGTCAGCAGTCCGGAGCGGCTCAATCAGCCCCAGCATTTT,CVSSPERLNQPQHF
many,TRBJ1-2,TRBV30,13,TRBD1,TGTGCCTGGAGTCAGACAGGGGCCAGGGGCTACACCTTC,CAWSQTGARGYTF
-,TRBJ2-2,TRBV5-4,15,-,-,CASSLVGGRGELFFF
many,TRBJ1-5,TRBV12-3/TRBV12-4,14,-,TGTGCCAGCAGTTCAAGTTCACAGCTAGATCCCCAGCATTTT,CASSSSSQLDPQHF
many,TRBJ2-2,TRBV24-1,15,-,TGTGCCACCAGTGACCCTAAGTCCCGCACCGGGGAGCTGTTTTTT,CATSDPKSRTGELFF
-,TRBJ1-5,TRBV19,16,TRBD1,TGTGCCAGTACCCTACGCCGGGACAGGGGCAATCAGCCCCAGCATTTT,CASTLRRDRGNQPQHF
-,TRBJ2-7,TRBV7-2,15,TRBD1,TGTGCCAGCAGCTTAGGGGGGACAGGGGCCTACGAGCAGTACTTC,CASSLGGTGAYEQYF
-,TRBJ2-2,TRBV6-2/TRBV6-3,13,-,TGTGCCAGCACGCTAGCGAGCACCGGGGAGCTGTTTTTT,CASTLASTGELFF
many,TRBJ1-1,TRBV29-1,13,-,TGCAGCGTTGAAGAATCTACAGGCGCCGAAGCTTTCTTT,CSVEESTGAEAFF
many,TRBJ2-4,TRBV12-3/TRBV12-4,20,TRBD1,TGTGCCAGCAGTTTAGCCAGCAGGGGGCTTATCGGAGGTCGGGGAAACATTCAGTACTTC,CASSLASRGLIGGRGNIQYF
many,TRBJ2-3,TRBV29-1,16,TRBD2,TGCAGCGTTGGACGAGTAGCGGGGGGCAGCACAGATACGCAGTATTTT,CSVGRVAGGSTDTQYF
-,TRBJ1-6,TRBV3-1,16,-,TGTGCCAGCAGCCAAGATAGGGGCTCCTATAATTCACCCCTCCACTTT,CASSQDRGSYNSPLHF
-,TRBJ2-2,TRBV5-1,13,TRBD1,TGCGCCAGCAACAGACAGGGTGCCGGGGAGCTGTTTTTT,CASNRQGAGELFF
few,TRBJ1-6,TRBV4-3,16,TRBD1,TGCGCCAGCAGCCAAGATCGTCAGGGGGGGCTCCGGACCCTCCACTTT,CASSQDRQGGLRTLHF
many,TRBJ2-1,TRBV6-8,15,TRBD1,TGTGCCAGCAGTTCCTGGGGGACAGGGGGAAATGAGCAGTTCTTC,CASSSWGTGGNEQFF